This T cell receptor (beta chain) was sequenced during a study of blood T cell repertoires in COVID-19. In the original workflow: Using reference gene primer amplification, nucleated cell counts were estimated. Using immunoSEQ multiplex PCR, the repertoire was profiled, and TCRdb retains in-frame clones only, with some absent. V and J calls and clone size are copied from that table; D and trimming were computed from the DNA. The sample records roughly 150,000 clones, around 82% being singletons. Deletions cut 4 bases from V and 8 bases from J, with 18 bases between. The CDR3 covers 15 residues. Germline lookup yields CDR1 SGHTS and CDR2 YDEGEE.

This chain connects TRBV5-8 to TRBJ1-4, with D tentatively TRBD1 (6 bases). This receptor was obtained from a man between 65 and 85 years old with active or convalescent COVID-19. Sequenced material: peripheral blood. The CDR3 sequence: CASSIGQTEEEKLFF. CDR3 nucleotide sequence: TGTGCCAGCAGCATCGGACAGACGGAAGAAGAAAAACTGTTTTTT.